A single sample is the source of the 15 T cell receptor beta chains below, sequenced in a study of PD-1 blockade in mismatch repair-deficient tumors. Profiled with immunoSEQ multiplex PCR; TCRdb holds only in-frame clones, not every one. This table holds about 79,000 clones, 65% to 85% found once. Here the sequenced sample was peripheral blood, taken 44 weeks after starting pembrolizumab. The receptors shown here come from an adult with mismatch repair-deficient cancer.

This chain joins TRBV5-6 and TRBJ2-2, with no clear D. CDR1 is SGHDT, CDR2 YYEEEE, per germline. Between the trimmed V and J ends, which lost 7 bases and 1 base, there was a span of 11 bases. CDR3 length: 14 residues. For the CDR3, the DNA is TGTGCCAGCTCCTCTGCGCAGAACACCGGGGAGCTGTTTTTT. This gives the protein CASSSAQNTGELFF. Together with reference TRBV5-6 and TRBJ2-2, the CDR3 gives the full variable domain: DAGVTQSPTHLIKTRGQQVTLRCSPKSGHDTVSWYQQALGQGPQFIFQYYEEEERQRGNFPDRFSGHQFPNYSSELNVNALLLGDSALYLCASSSAQNTGELFFGEGSRLTVL.

This chain connects TRBV7-6 to TRBJ2-5, with no clear D. CDR1 and CDR2 from the germline V gene are SGHVS and FNYEAQ. Deletions cut 5 bases from V and 0 bases from J, with 10 bases between. CDR3 length: 14 amino acids. DNA for the CDR3: TGTGCCAGCAGCCCTAATCGACACCAAGAGACCCAGTACTTC. Protein: CASSPNRHQETQYF.

V usage is TRBV11-2 and J usage is TRBJ1-1; the D is unclear. The V gene lost 0 bases and the J gene lost 1 base, with 9 bases spanning the gap. The length of the CDR3 is 15 residues. Looked up from germline, CDR1 is SGHAT and CDR2 is FQNNGV. The chain's CDR3 is CASSLDGSGNTEAFF. CDR3 sequence (DNA): TGTGCCAGCAGCTTAGACGGATCAGGGAACACTGAAGCTTTCTTT.

This clone turned up a few times. This chain uses TRBV5-4 with TRBJ2-6, with 9 bases aligning to TRBD2. The CDR3 length is 17 residues. J lost 2 bases, V lost 4 bases, and 7 bases had no gene match. In germline, CDR1 is SGHNT, CDR2 YYREEE (reference sequence). The CDR3 DNA is TGTGCCAGCAGCCCCGGGACTAGCTCCACTGGGGCCAACGTCCTGACTTTC. Amino acids: CASSPGTSSTGANVLTF.

The gene calls are TRBV30 and TRBJ1-1; perhaps TRBD1 as D (5 bases). Trimming shortened V by 2 bases and J by 3 bases, and 7 bases separated the two germline ends. Germline V gene sequence: CDR1 GTSNPN, CDR2 SVGIG (reference sequence). The CDR3 spans 12 residues. CDR3 sequence: CAWSWGDTEAFF. In DNA, the CDR3 is TGTGCCTGGAGTTGGGGGGACACTGAAGCTTTCTTT.

This sequence joins TRBV5-5 and TRBJ1-4, with no clear D. Deletions cut 6 bases from V and 4 bases from J, with 10 bases between. This CDR3 contains 13 residues. Germline assignment: CDR1 SGHKS and CDR2 YYEKEE (reference sequence). The CDR3 DNA reads TGTGCCAGCAACCGGGATCTTAATGAAAAACTGTTTTTT. Its translation is CASNRDLNEKLFF.

The J gene is TRBJ2-1, the V gene TRBV30; D call uncertain. This CDR3 has 12 residues. Looked up from germline, CDR1 is GTSNPN and CDR2 is SVGIG (reference sequence). Trimming removed 3 bases from V and 5 bases from J, with 8 bases in between. The CDR3 loop is CAWSSSDNEQFF. CDR3 in DNA: TGTGCCTGGAGCTCCTCGGACAATGAGCAGTTCTTC.

The chain has TRBV19 and TRBJ1-5, with D hard to call. This CDR3 has 16 amino acids. Germline assignment: CDR1 LNHDA and CDR2 SQIVND (reference sequence). V was cut by 3 bases and J by 0 bases, with 12 bases left in between. CDR3 region: CASSITGSNSNQPQHF. In nucleotides, the CDR3 is TGTGCCAGTAGTATTACGGGATCCAATAGCAATCAGCCCCAGCATTTT.

This chain connects TRBV7-3 to TRBJ2-1; D is undetermined. Germline lookup yields CDR1 SGHTA and CDR2 FQGTGA. The CDR3 is 14 residues long. With 0 bases removed from V and 6 bases from J, the gap between germline ends came to 9 bases. The CDR3 DNA follows: TGTGCCAGCAGCTTAACCGCTAGTAGCAATGAGCAGTTCTTC. This sequence encodes CASSLTASSNEQFF.

This CDR3 is CASSRADRPNTGELFF. The CDR3 DNA is TGTGCCAGTAGCAGAGCTGACAGGCCGAACACCGGGGAGCTGTTTTTT. V gene TRBV19 combines with J gene TRBJ2-2, with D possibly being TRBD1 (6 bases). Germline loops: CDR1 LNHDA, CDR2 SQIVND (reference sequence). Trimming took 6 bases from V and 0 from J, leaving 14 bases between them. This CDR3 region has 16 residues.

The chain couples TRBV18 to TRBJ2-3; D unresolved. V lost 3 bases to trimming and J lost 6 bases, with 13 bases between them. Germline lookup yields CDR1 KGHSH and CDR2 LQKENI. The CDR3 is 14 amino acids. The CDR3 reads CASSPGYNPDTQYF. In nucleotides, the CDR3 is TGTGCCAGCTCACCGGGCTACAACCCCGATACGCAGTATTTT.

This clone was seen more than once but under ten times. The chain employs TRBV6-1 and TRBJ2-1, with 9 nucleotides matching TRBD2. Trimming took 7 bases from V and 12 from J; bases not matched to a gene: 16. CDR3 size: 15 residues. CDR1 MNHNS and CDR2 SASEGT come from the germline V gene. The CDR3 loop reads CASNPSGTDLRGQFF. The CDR3 coding sequence is TGTGCCAGCAACCCTAGCGGGACGGACCTTCGTGGGCAGTTCTTC.

As for this clone: A read error may produce the germline difference seen at one junction end. The rearrangement joins TRBV7-7 to TRBJ2-2; D is perhaps TRBD2 (6 bases). The CDR3 contains 14 residues. The germline gives CDR1 SSHAT, CDR2 FNYEAQ (reference sequence). CDR3 sequence: CASSLSLEGGELFF. In DNA form, the CDR3 reads TGTGCTAGCAGCCTATCCTTGGAGGGCGGGGAGCTGTTTTTT.

V usage is TRBV29-1 and J usage is TRBJ1-1; no clear D gene. The V gene lost 4 bases and the J gene lost 0 bases, with 9 bases spanning the gap. CDR1 is SQVTM, CDR2 ANQGSEA, per germline. The CDR3 loop spans 13 amino acids. CDR3 sequence: CSVGRHLNTEAFF. CDR3 bases: TGCAGCGTTGGACGACATTTGAACACTGAAGCTTTCTTT. The entire variable domain, with the rest obtained from reference TRBV29-1 and TRBJ1-1, is as follows: SAVISQKPSRDICQRGTSLTIQCQVDSQVTMMFWYRQQPGQSLTLIATANQGSEATYESGFVIDKFPISRPNLTFSTLTVSNMSPEDSSIYLCSVGRHLNTEAFFGQGTRLTVV.

This chain joins TRBV18 and TRBJ2-1; 9 nucleotides line up with TRBD2. CDR1 and CDR2 from the germline V gene are KGHSH and LQKENI. The CDR3 spans 15 residues. V trimming: 7 bases; J trimming: 6 bases; junction bases outside the gene matches: 10. The CDR3 DNA reads TGTGCCAGCTTGGATAGGCTAGCGGGGTCCAATGAGCAGTTCTTC. The encoded protein is CASLDRLAGSNEQFF.